What follows is one TCR beta chain and its context. The length of the CDR3 is 17 residues. The germline CDR1 and CDR2 sequences are SGDLS and YYNGEE. The J segment lost 6 bases and the V segment lost 0 bases, leaving 8 bases of the junction unmatched. The study ran its PCR with 60 Vbeta and 13 Jbeta primers. Generated by immunoSEQ multiplex PCR, the TCRdb table keeps only in-frame clones and is missing some. There are about 170,000 clones in the sample; around 73% occur only once, and about 4.9% lies in the top ten. The data were obtained in a study of cytomegalovirus exposure and HLA in healthy donors.

The clonotype was recovered from a woman younger than 30 in good health and CMV-seropositive. Sequencing was done on a sample of PBMCs. The V call is TRBV9, the J call TRBJ2-3; 12 positions agree with TRBD2. In DNA form, the CDR3 reads TGTGCCAGCAGCGTAGTTCCTAGCGGGGGGGCCAGGGATACGCAGTATTTT. As protein: CASSVVPSGGARDTQYF.